These T cell receptor beta chains were read from a single sample in a study of regulatory T cells in long-lasting Graves disease. TCRdb processed the multiplex PCR reads anew with MiXCR; each CDR3 protein has one entry. The sample consists of about 200,000 distinct CDR3 sequences, approximately 20% of them appearing once. Sequences were derived from peripheral blood mononuclear cells (PBMCs), sampled at new diagnosis, from a patient treated with antithyroid drugs. The source is a female donor with Graves disease. The CDR3 runs from the conserved cysteine through the conserved F or W. Each record gives: D gene, clone size, J gene, V gene, CDR3 DNA, CDR3 protein. D genes are given only for firm matches. A row's size may be missing; if present it is once, few, many or a size class.

d_call: TRBD1; clone_size: few; j_call: TRBJ2-5; v_call: TRBV24-1; cdr3_nt: TGTGCCACCAGTGATCCGACAGGGGATAGGGGGGAGACCCAGTACTTC; cdr3_aa: CATSDPTGDRGETQYF
d_call: TRBD1; clone_size: many; j_call: TRBJ2-7; v_call: TRBV11-2; cdr3_nt: TGTGCCAGCAGCTTAGTCCCGGGACAGGGTTTTTACGAGCAGTACTTC; cdr3_aa: CASSLVPGQGFYEQYF
d_call: -; clone_size: many; j_call: TRBJ2-2; v_call: TRBV6-5; cdr3_nt: TGTGCCAGCAGTTACTCGTATGAGGAGCTGTTTTTT; cdr3_aa: CASSYSYEELFF
d_call: TRBD1; clone_size: -; j_call: TRBJ1-2; v_call: TRBV7-8; cdr3_nt: TGTGCCAGCAGCACCCGGACAGGGGCCTATGGCTACACCTTC; cdr3_aa: CASSTRTGAYGYTF
d_call: -; clone_size: -; j_call: TRBJ2-1; v_call: TRBV11-2; cdr3_nt: TGTGCCAGCAGCGCCCGAATCCCCGCCGCCTACAATGAGCAGTTCTTC; cdr3_aa: CASSARIPAAYNEQFF
d_call: -; clone_size: many; j_call: TRBJ1-5; v_call: TRBV6-1; cdr3_nt: TGTGCCACCCGAGGAGGGAATCAGCCCCAGCATTTT; cdr3_aa: CATRGGNQPQHF
d_call: TRBD1; clone_size: few; j_call: TRBJ2-7; v_call: TRBV12-3/TRBV12-4; cdr3_nt: TGTGCCAGCAGTCTCACAGGGGGCGAGCAGTACTTC; cdr3_aa: CASSLTGGEQYF
d_call: TRBD2; clone_size: few; j_call: TRBJ2-1; v_call: TRBV24-1; cdr3_nt: TGTGCCACCAGTGTTAGGAGGGTGGCTAGCGGGAGATCTGAGCAGTTCTTC; cdr3_aa: CATSVRRVASGRSEQFF
d_call: -; clone_size: many; j_call: TRBJ2-7; v_call: TRBV11-2; cdr3_nt: TGTGCCAGCAGCTTCACGTCCGGGGCATCTTACGAGCAGTACTTC; cdr3_aa: CASSFTSGASYEQYF
d_call: TRBD2; clone_size: many; j_call: TRBJ2-3; v_call: TRBV5-1; cdr3_nt: TGCGCCAGCAGCACGCGGGGGTTGGAAGATACGCAGTATTTT; cdr3_aa: CASSTRGLEDTQYF
d_call: TRBD1; clone_size: -; j_call: TRBJ2-5; v_call: TRBV11-2; cdr3_nt: TGTGCCAGCAGTCCGGACAGGGGGGGCCAAGAGACCCAGTACTTC; cdr3_aa: CASSPDRGGQETQYF
d_call: -; clone_size: -; j_call: TRBJ2-4; v_call: TRBV11-3; cdr3_nt: TGTGCCAGCAGCTTTGTACGAGCCAAAAACATTCAGTACTTC; cdr3_aa: CASSFVRAKNIQYF
d_call: TRBD1; clone_size: few; j_call: TRBJ2-3; v_call: TRBV2; cdr3_nt: TGTGCCAGCAGCTTCCAGGGGGCTAGCACAGATACGCAGTATTTT; cdr3_aa: CASSFQGASTDTQYF
d_call: -; clone_size: many; j_call: TRBJ2-3; v_call: TRBV20-1; cdr3_nt: TGCAGTGCTAGAGATACCCAAGCGCGAGGGGCAGATACGCAGTATTTT; cdr3_aa: CSARDTQARGADTQYF
d_call: TRBD2; clone_size: many; j_call: TRBJ2-1; v_call: TRBV25-1; cdr3_nt: TGTGCCAGCAGTGAGTCGGAGACTAGCGGGAGCCATGAGCAGTTCTTC; cdr3_aa: CASSESETSGSHEQFF
d_call: TRBD1; clone_size: many; j_call: TRBJ2-1; v_call: TRBV6-1; cdr3_nt: TGTGCCAGCAGCGCTGGAACAGGGGGAGACAATGAGCAGTTCTTC; cdr3_aa: CASSAGTGGDNEQFF
d_call: -; clone_size: many; j_call: TRBJ2-7; v_call: TRBV2; cdr3_nt: TGTGCCAGCAGTGTTAAGACACACCGAGACTTTTACGAGCAGTACTTC; cdr3_aa: CASSVKTHRDFYEQYF
d_call: -; clone_size: many; j_call: TRBJ1-4; v_call: TRBV7-6; cdr3_nt: TGTGCCAGCAGCTTAGCCGATCAGGGGAGTAATGAAAAACTGTTTTTT; cdr3_aa: CASSLADQGSNEKLFF
d_call: -; clone_size: few; j_call: TRBJ2-1; v_call: TRBV29-1; cdr3_nt: TGCAGCGTCGCCTTAATATACAATGAGCAGTTCTTC; cdr3_aa: CSVALIYNEQFF
d_call: -; clone_size: few; j_call: TRBJ2-3; v_call: TRBV11-2; cdr3_nt: TGTGCCAGCAGCTTAGGACACAGCACAGATACGCAGTATTTT; cdr3_aa: CASSLGHSTDTQYF
d_call: -; clone_size: many; j_call: TRBJ2-3; v_call: TRBV27; cdr3_nt: TGTGCCAGCAGTTTCCGACAGGAGGGGACAGATACGCAGTATTTT; cdr3_aa: CASSFRQEGTDTQYF
d_call: -; clone_size: many; j_call: TRBJ2-1; v_call: TRBV20-1; cdr3_nt: TGCAGTGCTAGTTGGGGGGTGTGGAATGAGCAGTTCTTC; cdr3_aa: CSASWGVWNEQFF
d_call: -; clone_size: many; j_call: TRBJ1-4; v_call: TRBV12-3/TRBV12-4; cdr3_nt: TGTGCCAGCAGCCCGACTACCCGGTATGAAAAACTGTTTTTT; cdr3_aa: CASSPTTRYEKLFF
d_call: -; clone_size: many; j_call: TRBJ2-6; v_call: TRBV7-3; cdr3_nt: TGTGCCAGCAGCTTAATGGGATCTGGGGCCAACGTCCTGACTTTC; cdr3_aa: CASSLMGSGANVLTF
d_call: TRBD2; clone_size: many; j_call: TRBJ2-1; v_call: TRBV20-1; cdr3_nt: TGCAGTGCTCCGGGACTAGCGGCCTTCTCCTACAATGAGCAGTTCTTC; cdr3_aa: CSAPGLAAFSYNEQFF
d_call: TRBD2; clone_size: many; j_call: TRBJ2-1; v_call: TRBV7-3; cdr3_nt: TGTGCCAGCAGCTTAACCGGGACTAGCGGGGCCTACAATGAGCAGTTCTTC; cdr3_aa: CASSLTGTSGAYNEQFF
d_call: -; clone_size: -; j_call: TRBJ2-3; v_call: TRBV7-3; cdr3_nt: TGTGCCAGCAGCTTAGCTCCGGGTCAAGATACGCAGTATTTT; cdr3_aa: CASSLAPGQDTQYF
d_call: TRBD2; clone_size: few; j_call: TRBJ2-7; v_call: TRBV20-1; cdr3_nt: TGCAGTGCTAAAGGACTAGCGGGGGCCTACGAGCAGTACTTC; cdr3_aa: CSAKGLAGAYEQYF
d_call: TRBD2; clone_size: -; j_call: TRBJ2-7; v_call: TRBV7-9; cdr3_nt: TGTGCCAGCAGCCCGACCGGGACTAGCGGGAGCTCCTACGAGCAGTACTTC; cdr3_aa: CASSPTGTSGSSYEQYF
d_call: TRBD1; clone_size: many; j_call: TRBJ1-2; v_call: TRBV5-4; cdr3_nt: TGTGCCAGCAGCCGAACCGGACAGGAATGGTATGGCTACACCTTC; cdr3_aa: CASSRTGQEWYGYTF
d_call: -; clone_size: many; j_call: TRBJ2-1; v_call: TRBV6-2/TRBV6-3; cdr3_nt: TGTGCCAGCAGTGAAATCGGCGAAACGGAGTTCTTC; cdr3_aa: CASSEIGETEFF
d_call: -; clone_size: many; j_call: TRBJ1-2; v_call: TRBV12-3/TRBV12-4; cdr3_nt: TGTGCCAGCAGTAACCAGGGGATTTTCTACGATGGCTACACCTTC; cdr3_aa: CASSNQGIFYDGYTF
d_call: -; clone_size: -; j_call: TRBJ2-3; v_call: TRBV7-2; cdr3_nt: TGTGCCAGCAGCCGCAAGGGCGGAACCACAGATACGCAGTATTTT; cdr3_aa: CASSRKGGTTDTQYF
d_call: -; clone_size: -; j_call: TRBJ1-2; v_call: TRBV10-3; cdr3_nt: TGTGCCATCAGTTACGGCGGGGGCTTCTCCTATGGCTGCACCTTC; cdr3_aa: CAISYGGGFSYGCTF
d_call: -; clone_size: many; j_call: TRBJ1-1; v_call: TRBV7-2; cdr3_nt: TGTGCCAGCAGCATAAATTTACGGAACACTGAAGCTTTCTTT; cdr3_aa: CASSINLRNTEAFF
d_call: -; clone_size: many; j_call: TRBJ2-1; v_call: TRBV11-1; cdr3_nt: TGTGCCAGCAGCTCCGGCTTAGGAAGAGCTAATGAGCAGTTCTTC; cdr3_aa: CASSSGLGRANEQFF
d_call: TRBD1; clone_size: -; j_call: TRBJ1-5; v_call: TRBV18; cdr3_nt: TGTGCCAGCTCACTCACACCGGGACAGGGATATAATCAGCCCCAGCATTTT; cdr3_aa: CASSLTPGQGYNQPQHF
d_call: TRBD1; clone_size: many; j_call: TRBJ2-2; v_call: TRBV2; cdr3_nt: TGTGCCAGCAGACAGGGGGCTGGCACCGGGGAGCTGTTTTTT; cdr3_aa: CASRQGAGTGELFF
d_call: TRBD2; clone_size: few; j_call: TRBJ2-1; v_call: TRBV10-1; cdr3_nt: TGCGCCAGCAGTGAGGGGTCCAGCGGGAGGGCCGTGTTTAGGTTCGTTGAGCAGTTCTTC; cdr3_aa: CASSEGSSGRAVFRFVEQFF
d_call: TRBD1; clone_size: many; j_call: TRBJ1-1; v_call: TRBV19; cdr3_nt: TGTGCCAGTAGTATTCAGGGGGCGTCAATTGAAGCTTTCTTT; cdr3_aa: CASSIQGASIEAFF
d_call: TRBD1; clone_size: -; j_call: TRBJ2-5; v_call: TRBV28; cdr3_nt: TGTGCCAGCAGTCCGCGACAGGGGGCAGGGGAGACCCAGTACTTC; cdr3_aa: CASSPRQGAGETQYF
d_call: TRBD2; clone_size: many; j_call: TRBJ2-1; v_call: TRBV19; cdr3_nt: TGTGCCAGTGCCGGGGGGACTAGCGGGAGGCTTTACAATGAGCAGTTCTTC; cdr3_aa: CASAGGTSGRLYNEQFF
d_call: TRBD2; clone_size: many; j_call: TRBJ2-5; v_call: TRBV3-1; cdr3_nt: TGTGCCAGCAGGCGCCGGGGGGACGGGGAGACCCAGTACTTC; cdr3_aa: CASRRRGDGETQYF
d_call: -; clone_size: few; j_call: TRBJ1-3; v_call: TRBV29-1; cdr3_nt: TGCAGCGTTGTTGGGGGGGGTTCGGGAAACACCATATATTTT; cdr3_aa: CSVVGGGSGNTIYF
d_call: -; clone_size: many; j_call: TRBJ1-3; v_call: TRBV6-2/TRBV6-3; cdr3_nt: TGTGCCAGCAGTGAGACGGGTGACACCATATATTTT; cdr3_aa: CASSETGDTIYF
d_call: TRBD1; clone_size: many; j_call: TRBJ1-4; v_call: TRBV19; cdr3_nt: TGTGCCAGTAGTATGAAGGGACAGGGTAATGAAAAACTGTTTTTT; cdr3_aa: CASSMKGQGNEKLFF
d_call: TRBD2; clone_size: -; j_call: TRBJ2-7; v_call: TRBV20-1; cdr3_nt: TGCAGTGCTAGCCGAAAGGAAGCGGGATTCTCCTACGAGCAGTACTTC; cdr3_aa: CSASRKEAGFSYEQYF
d_call: -; clone_size: many; j_call: TRBJ1-2; v_call: TRBV18; cdr3_nt: TGTGCCAGCTCACCTCCTTCAGGCTATGGCTACACCTTC; cdr3_aa: CASSPPSGYGYTF
d_call: -; clone_size: many; j_call: TRBJ1-2; v_call: TRBV25-1; cdr3_nt: TGTGCCAGCGCCGGGGGACACCAAGATGGCTACACCTTC; cdr3_aa: CASAGGHQDGYTF
d_call: -; clone_size: few; j_call: TRBJ2-5; v_call: TRBV5-1; cdr3_nt: TGCGCCAGCAGCTTGGTTCCGGGCCAAGAGACCCAGTACTTC; cdr3_aa: CASSLVPGQETQYF
d_call: -; clone_size: many; j_call: TRBJ1-2; v_call: TRBV15; cdr3_nt: TGTGCCACCAGCAGAAAAGGGGTCCGAAATGGCTACACCTTC; cdr3_aa: CATSRKGVRNGYTF